The next 10 T cell receptor beta chains were all read from a single sample in a study of read filtering for tumor transcriptome and immune sequencing. From around 0.4 ug of RNA, a library with molecular barcoded alpha/delta and beta/gamma adaptors was made. MiXCR was run by TCRdb on the reads, yielding one entry per CDR3 protein. The sample shows 35,000 to 40,000 distinct CDR3 sequences, roughly an eighth of them seen only once. Sequencing was performed on a population of CD138-negative cells sorted from bone marrow. The origin of the receptors is a donor at least 40 years old with multiple myeloma.

In its sample, this clonotype was seen many times. This chain joins TRBV19 and TRBJ1-3; no definite D call. Germline values: CDR1 LNHDA, CDR2 SQIVND (reference sequence). V was clipped by 9 bases and J by 0 bases, with 15 bases between them. This CDR3 has 15 residues. The DNA of the CDR3 is TGTGCCAGCCGCAGTCTACCCAGCTCTGGAAACACCATATATTTT. It yields the protein CASRSLPSSGNTIYF.

This clonotype was seen repeatedly, ten times or more. The rearrangement uses TRBV27 and TRBJ2-7, with 10 nucleotides matching TRBD2. CDR3 length: 15 amino acids. V lost 7 bases and J lost 2; bases outside the gene matches: 8. Looked up from germline, CDR1 is MNHEY and CDR2 is SMNVEV (reference sequence). The CDR3 bases are TGTGCCAGCACTATGAGGACTAGCGGTACCTACGAGCAGTACTTC. It codes for CASTMRTSGTYEQYF.

In this sample, this clonotype turned up many times. V usage is TRBV18 and J usage is TRBJ1-1; D unresolved. V was trimmed by 6 bases and J by 3 bases, leaving 8 bases between them. Germline lookup yields CDR1 KGHSH and CDR2 LQKENI. The CDR3 sequence is 12 residues long. DNA of the CDR3: TGTGCCAGCTCGGAGGGCTACACTGAAGCTTTCTTT. Its translation is CASSEGYTEAFF. Full variable domain (outside the CDR3, taken from reference TRBV18 and TRBJ1-1): NAGVMQNPRHLVRRRGQEARLRCSPMKGHSHVYWYRQLPEEGLKFMVYLQKENIIDESGMPKERFSAEFPKEGPSILRIQQVVRGDSAAYFCASSEGYTEAFFGQGTRLTVV.

This clonotype came up many times. V usage is TRBV5-1 and J usage is TRBJ2-1; D is possibly TRBD1 (5 bases). CDR1 is SGHRS, CDR2 YFSETQ, per germline. Trimming left V 4 bases short and J 8 bases short, with 13 bases between. The CDR3 loop spans 13 amino acids. CDR3 residues: CASSHGQGDEQFF. The CDR3, as DNA: TGCGCCAGCAGCCACGGTCAGGGCGATGAGCAGTTCTTC.

This clonotype was seen many times. The chain recombines TRBV2 with TRBJ2-3; the match to TRBD2 covers 8 bases. The CDR3 totals 13 residues. Germline assignment: CDR1 SNHLY and CDR2 FYNNEI. The V and J ends lost 8 bases and 1 base, in that order; junction bases with no gene match: 2. The CDR3 nucleotides read TGTGCCAGCCGGGAGGGACGCACAGATACGCAGTATTTT. Its translation: CASREGRTDTQYF.

This clonotype was observed once. V is TRBV19 and J is TRBJ2-1, with D possibly being TRBD2 (5 bases). V lost 8 bases, J lost 9 bases, and 11 bases lay in between. The CDR3 has 11 amino acids. Germline CDR1 LNHDA, CDR2 SQIVND (reference sequence). The CDR3 DNA reads as TGTGCCAGTTCCCTTGGACTTGAGCAGTTCTTC. It encodes CASSLGLEQFF.

This clonotype was picked up a small number of times. The chain is built from TRBV24-1 and TRBJ2-7; D gene unclear. The length of the CDR3 is 13 residues. CDR1 and CDR2 from the germline V gene are KGHDR and SFDVKD. The V end lost 0 bases, the J end lost 5 bases, and 7 bases lay between the germline ends. In nucleotides, the CDR3 is TGTGCCACCAGTGATTTGCTATTCAACGAGCAGTACTTC. Translation: CATSDLLFNEQYF.

The sample holds many counts of this clonotype. The gene calls are TRBV7-6 and TRBJ2-7; 7 nucleotides agree with TRBD2. CDR3 size: 17 residues. V was pared by 1 base and J by 2 bases, with 11 bases of the junction left unmatched. Germline V CDR1 and CDR2: SGHVS, FNYEAQ. In nucleotides, the CDR3 is TGTGCCAGCAGCTTAGAGGTGGGGGTAGCGGGCACCTACGAGCAGTACTTC. This encodes CASSLEVGVAGTYEQYF.

The chain is built from TRBV20-1 and TRBJ1-1; TRBD1 matches at 8 bases. Germline V gives CDR1 DFQATT, CDR2 SNEGSKA (reference sequence). After removal of 3 bases from V and 4 bases from J, the junction contained 10 bases not matched to a gene. This CDR3 is 15 amino acids long. The CDR3 DNA reads as TGCAGTGCTAGGGACAGGGCTGGCGACCCCACTGAAGCTTTCTTT. Translating it yields CSARDRAGDPTEAFF.

At least ten counts were recorded for this clonotype. The CDR3 DNA follows: TGCAGTGCTAGAGATTGGAACAACTCCTACGAGCAGTACTTC. It specifies CSARDWNNSYEQYF. The chain carries TRBV20-1 and TRBJ2-7, with unresolved D. Germline assignment: CDR1 DFQATT and CDR2 SNEGSKA (reference sequence). The CDR3 covers 14 residues. Deletions cut 0 bases from V and 0 bases from J, with 9 bases between.